This T cell receptor (beta chain) was captured in a study of Graves' ophthalmopathy and Graves' hyperthyroidism. Study-wide results and limits: Prediction of ophthalmopathy progression reached around 70% sensitivity and 72% to 80% specificity.

Aged 18 to 65, hyperthyroidism patients had been newly diagnosed, with under 2 months' duration. PBMCs were isolated by Ficoll-Paque density gradient centrifugation, using about 9.5 ml of fresh peripheral blood as the starting material. This clonotype was counted many times. Its specificity is unknown. As the template, RNA transcripts were used to amplify TCR beta CDR3 regions. The authors performed first-round RT-PCR with HTBI primers and then a second-round multiplex PCR. TCRdb used MiXCR to reprocess the multiplex PCR reads, holding one entry per CDR3 protein. Of hundreds of thousands of distinct CDR3 sequences in the sample, 20% to 25% are singletons; the top ten hold under 3%. CDR1 is SGHRS and CDR2 is YFSETQ in the germline V gene. The CDR3 extends over 13 amino acids. Deletions cut 0 bases from V and 2 bases from J, with 6 bases between.

Sequences were obtained from peripheral blood. The chain carries TRBV5-1 and TRBJ2-7; D gene ambiguous. The TCR comes from a woman aged 18-29 years with stable Graves' hyperthyroidism. CDR3: CASSLADPYEQYF. CDR3 nucleotide sequence: TGCGCCAGCAGCTTGGCGGATCCCTACGAGCAGTACTTC.